This TCR beta chain was recovered during a study of shared clonotypes between healthy human individuals. About the study: Each donor had three CD4 naive, three CD4 memory, two CD8 naive and one CD8 memory plate. Points from the study as a whole: In this cohort, only blood was sampled, and tissue repertoires likely differ.

In the case of this clone: Antigen unknown.

Some clones are missing from TCRdb's copy, which holds only in-frame ones; the method was immunoSEQ multiplex PCR. Altogether about 2.4 million clones are present, approximately 93% being singletons, with the ten largest covering approximately 0.37%. CD4+ cells were split into CD45RA+ naive and CD45RA-negative memory subsets. The sequenced sample was naive CD4+ T cells from PBMCs. Subset noted: CD45RA+ positively selected. This sequence originates from a man younger than 30 in good health. Some clones in this sample may be carry-over from other donors' samples.

The CDR3 loop is CASSQGQAWYF. The CDR3 DNA sequence: TGCGCCAGCAGCCAAGGACAGGCTTGGTACTTC. V is TRBV4-1 and J is TRBJ2-7; the D gene is possibly TRBD1 (6 bases). CDR1 is MGHRA and CDR2 is YSYEKL in the germline V gene. Trimming took off 1 base at V and 12 bases at J, with 10 bases between the two ends. The CDR3 contains 11 residues.